In this sample, the clone carrying this T cell receptor beta chain turned up many times. The antigen remains undetermined. The length of the CDR3 is 15 residues. Trimming stripped 1 base from V and 2 bases from J, with 9 bases between. CDR1 is MRHNA, CDR2 SNTAGT, per germline. The sample originates from a study of T cells after yellow fever vaccination. Looking at the study overall: Fractions of low cell number were prepared using SMART-Seq v4 Ultra Low Input.

A single record per CDR3 protein comes from TCRdb applying MiXCR to the 5' RACE reads. The top ten clones hold 3% to 4% of a sample with 250,000 to 300,000 distinct CDR3 sequences, approximately 10% of them seen once. Study-wide points: Peaking faster, on day 5 versus 15, the secondary response was nonetheless weaker.

The TCR originated in a man between 18 and 29 years old who received the YFV17D yellow fever vaccine. The V gene is TRBV6-4, the J gene TRBJ2-1; D is uncertain. Specimen: CD4+ T cells sorted from PBMCs, collected 5 days after the yellow fever booster vaccination. The CDR3 is CASSDYQDAYNEQFF. The CDR3 DNA follows: TGTGCCAGCAGTGACTACCAGGATGCCTACAATGAGCAGTTCTTC.